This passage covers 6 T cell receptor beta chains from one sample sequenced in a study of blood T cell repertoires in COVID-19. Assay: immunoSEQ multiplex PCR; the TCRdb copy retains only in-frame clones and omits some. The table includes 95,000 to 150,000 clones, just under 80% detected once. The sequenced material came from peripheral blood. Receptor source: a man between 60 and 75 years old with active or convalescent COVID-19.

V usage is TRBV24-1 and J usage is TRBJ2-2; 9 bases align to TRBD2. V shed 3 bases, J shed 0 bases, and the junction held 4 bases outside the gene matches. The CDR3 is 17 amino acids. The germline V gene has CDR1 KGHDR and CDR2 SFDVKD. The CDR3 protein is CATSDPGLASNTGELFF. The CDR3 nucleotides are TGTGCCACCAGTGATCCCGGACTAGCGTCGAACACCGGGGAGCTGTTTTTT.

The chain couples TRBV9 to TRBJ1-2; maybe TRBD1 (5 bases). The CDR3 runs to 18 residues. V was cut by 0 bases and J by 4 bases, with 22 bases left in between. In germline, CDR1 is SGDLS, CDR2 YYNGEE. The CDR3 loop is CASSVAREAKGFGYGYTF. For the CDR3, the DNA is TGTGCCAGCAGCGTAGCTAGGGAAGCGAAGGGGTTCGGCTATGGCTACACCTTC.

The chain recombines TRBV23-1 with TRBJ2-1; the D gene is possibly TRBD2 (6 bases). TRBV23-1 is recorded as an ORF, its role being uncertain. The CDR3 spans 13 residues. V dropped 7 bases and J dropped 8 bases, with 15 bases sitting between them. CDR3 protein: CASTGLTGHEQFF. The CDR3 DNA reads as TGCGCCAGCACCGGACTAACGGGGCATGAGCAGTTCTTC.

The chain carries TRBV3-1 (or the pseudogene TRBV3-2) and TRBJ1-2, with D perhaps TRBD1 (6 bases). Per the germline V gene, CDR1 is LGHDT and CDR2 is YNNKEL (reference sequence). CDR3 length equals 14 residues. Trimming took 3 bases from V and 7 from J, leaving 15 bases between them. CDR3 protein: CASSQEQGIGGYTF. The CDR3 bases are TGTGCCAGCAGCCAGGAGCAGGGGATTGGTGGCTACACCTTC.

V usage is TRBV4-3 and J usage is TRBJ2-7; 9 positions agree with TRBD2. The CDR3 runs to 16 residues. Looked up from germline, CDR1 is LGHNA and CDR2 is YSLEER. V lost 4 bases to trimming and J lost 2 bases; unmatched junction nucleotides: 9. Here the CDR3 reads CASSLTRTSVTYEQYF. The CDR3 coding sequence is TGCGCCAGCAGCCTAACGAGGACTAGCGTGACCTACGAGCAGTACTTC.

Here the CDR3 reads CASSIVSGSYEQYF. The CDR3 DNA is TGTGCCAGTAGTATAGTATCCGGCTCCTACGAGCAGTACTTC. This rearrangement joins TRBV19 to TRBJ2-7; no clear D gene. The CDR3 is made up of 14 amino acids. V shed 1 base and J shed 0 bases, with 7 bases lying between them. Germline CDR1 is LNHDA and CDR2 is SQIVND (reference sequence).